This T cell receptor beta chain derives from a study of blood T cell repertoires in COVID-19. Study-wide context: The analysed material was cDNA or gDNA that came from T cells, B-cell-depleted T cells, or PBMCs.

Individuals aged roughly 18 to 95 years were recruited from approximately 24 US areas. Clinical histories supplied by participants themselves formed the basis of cohort assignment. Original data processing: Amplification from reference gene primers served as the basis for estimated nucleated cell counts. TCRdb's table, derived via immunoSEQ multiplex PCR, lists solely in-frame clones and lacks some. For V, J and clone size, that table is used; D and trimming come from the DNA. The sample lists around 250,000 clones, approximately 90% occurring once. This clone was seen only a few times. Sequencing was done on a sample of PBMCs or T cells enriched from blood (not recorded which). This receptor was obtained from a woman in her thirties with acute COVID-19.

CDR3 in amino acids: CASSLPPQGQPQHF. The CDR3 nucleotides are TGTGCCAGCAGTTTACCACCCCAGGGTCAGCCCCAGCATTTT. The rearrangement joins TRBV28 to TRBJ1-5; D possibly corresponds to TRBD1 (5 bases). This CDR3 has 14 residues. Germline V gene sequence: CDR1 MDHEN, CDR2 SYDVKM. Trimming shortened V by 2 bases and J by 6 bases, and 11 bases separated the two germline ends. Full variable domain (remainder filled in from reference TRBV28 and TRBJ1-5): DVKVTQSSRYLVKRTGEKVFLECVQDMDHENMFWYRQDPGLGLRLIYFSYDVKMKEKGDIPEGYSVSREKKERFSLILESASTNQTSMYLCASSLPPQGQPQHFGDGTRLSIL.